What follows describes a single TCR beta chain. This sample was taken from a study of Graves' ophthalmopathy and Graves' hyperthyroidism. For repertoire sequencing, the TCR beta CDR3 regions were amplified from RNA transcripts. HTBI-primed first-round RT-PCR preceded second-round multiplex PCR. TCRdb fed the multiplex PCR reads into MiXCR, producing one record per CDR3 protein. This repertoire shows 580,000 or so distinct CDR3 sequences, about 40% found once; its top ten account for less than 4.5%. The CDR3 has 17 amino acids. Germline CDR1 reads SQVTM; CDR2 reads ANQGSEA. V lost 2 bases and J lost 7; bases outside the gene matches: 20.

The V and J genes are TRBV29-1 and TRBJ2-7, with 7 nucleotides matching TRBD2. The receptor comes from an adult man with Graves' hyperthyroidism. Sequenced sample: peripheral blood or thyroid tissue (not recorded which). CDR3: CSVEIPVVAGVYNEQYF. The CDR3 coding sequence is TGCAGCGTTGAAATCCCCGTGGTGGCGGGAGTTTACAATGAGCAGTACTTC.